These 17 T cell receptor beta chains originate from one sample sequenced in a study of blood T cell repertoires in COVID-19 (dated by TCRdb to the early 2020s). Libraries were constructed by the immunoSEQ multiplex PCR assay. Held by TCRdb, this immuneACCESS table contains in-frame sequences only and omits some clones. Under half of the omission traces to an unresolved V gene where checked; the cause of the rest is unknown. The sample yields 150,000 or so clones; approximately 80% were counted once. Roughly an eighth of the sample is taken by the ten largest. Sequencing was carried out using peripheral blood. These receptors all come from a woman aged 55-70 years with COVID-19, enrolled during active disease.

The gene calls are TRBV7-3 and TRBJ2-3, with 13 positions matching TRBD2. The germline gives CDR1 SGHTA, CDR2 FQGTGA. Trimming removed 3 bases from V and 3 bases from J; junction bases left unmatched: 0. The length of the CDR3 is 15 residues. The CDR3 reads CASSLTSGRTDTQYF. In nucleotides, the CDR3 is TGTGCCAGCAGCTTGACTAGCGGGAGGACAGATACGCAGTATTTT.

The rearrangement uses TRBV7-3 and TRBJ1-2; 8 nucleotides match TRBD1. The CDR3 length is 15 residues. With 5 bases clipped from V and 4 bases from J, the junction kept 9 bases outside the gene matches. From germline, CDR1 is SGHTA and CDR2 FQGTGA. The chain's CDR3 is CASSQDRATSYGYTF. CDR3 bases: TGTGCCAGCAGCCAGGACAGGGCAACGAGCTATGGCTACACCTTC.

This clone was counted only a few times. Here the CDR3 reads CASSLGSFYEQYF. The DNA for the CDR3 is TGTGCCAGCAGCTTGGGGAGTTTCTACGAGCAGTACTTC. The chain recombines TRBV5-6 with TRBJ2-7; D ambiguous. Trimming left V 0 bases short and J 3 bases short, with 7 bases between. The CDR3 is 13 amino acids. From germline, CDR1 is SGHDT and CDR2 YYEEEE.

The CDR3 sequence is CASSLEGLAYTDTQYF. The CDR3 nucleotides read TGCGCCAGCAGCTTGGAAGGTCTAGCTTACACAGATACGCAGTATTTT. This chain links TRBV5-1 with TRBJ2-3; TRBD2 might be the D (5 bases). V gave up 0 bases and J gave up 2 bases, with 13 bases separating them. The CDR3 covers 16 residues. The germline V gene has CDR1 SGHRS and CDR2 YFSETQ.

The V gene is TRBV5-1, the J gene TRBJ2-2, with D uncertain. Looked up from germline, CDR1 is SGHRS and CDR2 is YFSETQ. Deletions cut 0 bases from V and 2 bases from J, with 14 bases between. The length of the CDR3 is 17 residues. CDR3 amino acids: CASSLGPTKINTGELFF. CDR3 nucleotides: TGCGCCAGCAGCTTGGGACCAACTAAGATAAACACCGGGGAGCTGTTTTTT.

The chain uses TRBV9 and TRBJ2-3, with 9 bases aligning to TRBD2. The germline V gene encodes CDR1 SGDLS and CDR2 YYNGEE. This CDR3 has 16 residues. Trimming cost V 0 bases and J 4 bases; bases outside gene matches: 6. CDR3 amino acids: CASSVVSGSGADTQYF. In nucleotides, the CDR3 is TGTGCCAGCAGCGTAGTTAGCGGGAGTGGGGCAGATACGCAGTATTTT.

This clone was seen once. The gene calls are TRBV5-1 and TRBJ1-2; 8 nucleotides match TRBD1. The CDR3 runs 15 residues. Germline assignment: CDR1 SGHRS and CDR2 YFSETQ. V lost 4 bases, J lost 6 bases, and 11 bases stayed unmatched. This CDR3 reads CASSPTTGEKNGYTF. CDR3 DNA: TGCGCCAGCAGCCCGACGACAGGGGAAAAGAATGGCTACACCTTC.

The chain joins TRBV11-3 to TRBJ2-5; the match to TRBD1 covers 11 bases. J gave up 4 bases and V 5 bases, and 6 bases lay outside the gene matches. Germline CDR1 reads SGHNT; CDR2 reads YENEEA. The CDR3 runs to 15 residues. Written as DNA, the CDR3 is TGTGCCAGCAGCCTCGGACAGGGGGCCCGAGAGACCCAGTACTTC. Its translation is CASSLGQGARETQYF.

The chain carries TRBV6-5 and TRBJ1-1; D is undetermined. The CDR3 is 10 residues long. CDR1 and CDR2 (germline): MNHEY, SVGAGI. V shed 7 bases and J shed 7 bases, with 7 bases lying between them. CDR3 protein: CASNRVEAFF. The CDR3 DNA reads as TGTGCCAGCAACCGGGTTGAAGCTTTCTTT.

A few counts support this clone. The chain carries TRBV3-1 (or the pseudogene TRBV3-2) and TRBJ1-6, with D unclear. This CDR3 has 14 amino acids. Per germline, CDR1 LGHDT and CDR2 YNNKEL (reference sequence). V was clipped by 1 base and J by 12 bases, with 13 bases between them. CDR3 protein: CASSQVEGRRPLHF. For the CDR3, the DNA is TGTGCCAGCAGCCAAGTTGAAGGCCGGAGACCCCTCCACTTT.

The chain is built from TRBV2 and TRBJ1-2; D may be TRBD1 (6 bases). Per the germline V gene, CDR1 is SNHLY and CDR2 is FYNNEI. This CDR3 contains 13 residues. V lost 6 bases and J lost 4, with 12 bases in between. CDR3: CASRPGTIYGYTF. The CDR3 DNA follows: TGTGCCAGCAGACCCGGGACAATCTATGGCTACACCTTC.

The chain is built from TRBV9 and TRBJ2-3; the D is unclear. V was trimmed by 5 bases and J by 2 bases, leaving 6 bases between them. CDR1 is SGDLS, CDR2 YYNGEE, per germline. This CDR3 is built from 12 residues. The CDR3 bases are TGTGCCAGCAGTCCATCCACAGATACGCAGTATTTT. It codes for CASSPSTDTQYF.

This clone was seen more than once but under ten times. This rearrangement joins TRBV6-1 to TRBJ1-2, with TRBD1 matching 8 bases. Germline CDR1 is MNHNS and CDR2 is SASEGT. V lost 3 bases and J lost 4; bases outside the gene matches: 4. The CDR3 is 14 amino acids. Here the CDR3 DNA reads TGTGCCAGCAGTGAGACAGGGGTAGTCTATGGCTACACCTTC. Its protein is CASSETGVVYGYTF.

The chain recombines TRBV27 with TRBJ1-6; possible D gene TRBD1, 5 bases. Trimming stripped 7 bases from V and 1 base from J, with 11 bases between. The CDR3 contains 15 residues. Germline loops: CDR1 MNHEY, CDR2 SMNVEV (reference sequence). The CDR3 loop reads CASTGERSYNSPLHF. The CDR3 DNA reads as TGTGCCAGCACGGGGGAAAGGTCCTATAATTCACCCCTCCACTTT.

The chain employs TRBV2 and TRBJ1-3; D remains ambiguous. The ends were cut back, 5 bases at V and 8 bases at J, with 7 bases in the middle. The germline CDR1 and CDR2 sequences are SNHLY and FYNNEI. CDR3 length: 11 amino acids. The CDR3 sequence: CASSFRDTIYF. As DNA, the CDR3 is TGTGCCAGCAGTTTCCGGGACACCATATATTTT.

The CDR3 here is CATSVPGQENTGELFF. The CDR3 coding sequence is TGTGCCACCAGCGTACCGGGACAGGAGAACACCGGGGAGCTGTTTTTT. This rearrangement joins TRBV15 to TRBJ2-2; 8 bases are shared with TRBD1. The CDR3 spans 16 residues. Trimming removed 5 bases from V and 1 base from J; junction bases left unmatched: 6. The germline V gene encodes CDR1 LNHNV and CDR2 YYDKDF (reference sequence).

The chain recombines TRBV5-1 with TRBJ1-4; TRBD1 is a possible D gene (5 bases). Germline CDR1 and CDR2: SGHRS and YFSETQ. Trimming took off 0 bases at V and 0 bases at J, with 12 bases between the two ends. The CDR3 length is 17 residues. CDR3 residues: CASSLGQWAATNEKLFF. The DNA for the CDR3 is TGCGCCAGCAGCTTGGGACAGTGGGCTGCAACTAATGAAAAACTGTTTTTT.